This T cell receptor (beta chain) appears in the sequencing data of a study of Ad26.COV2.S vaccination and SARS-CoV-2 variants. Germline lookup yields CDR1 DFQATT and CDR2 SNEGSKA (reference sequence). V was shortened by 3 bases and J by 4 bases, with 18 bases between the two germline ends. The CDR3 covers 15 residues. The data were produced by immunoSEQ multiplex PCR, yet TCRdb's version contains in-frame clones alone and is incomplete. In the table there are nearly 400,000 clones, 89% of which are singletons. Indicated treatment: roughly 18 received Ad26.COV2.S at low or high dose, single or two shots; five or six received placebo; per-sample allocation not given. Day 63 following the first vaccine or placebo injection was when the samples were taken. Participants' vaccine, an Ad26 vector, delivered Wuhan-strain SARS-CoV-2 spike. Findings and caveats of the study: Vaccine and placebo groups showed comparable non-spike TCR breadth. Breadth and depth estimates from TCRs may understate total T cell responses.

On this clone: What it binds is unknown.

This sequence joins TRBV20-1 and TRBJ1-1; D is ambiguous. This clonotype was obtained from a person between 18 and 59 years old who received the Ad26.COV2.S COVID-19 vaccine or a placebo. Sequences were derived from peripheral blood, sampled in a trial of Ad26.COV2.S vaccine versus placebo. The CDR3 bases are TGCAGTGCTAGTCCCCTGCCCGCGGTCGGCACTGAAGCTTTCTTT. It specifies CSASPLPAVGTEAFF.